This T cell receptor beta chain is from a study of blood T cell repertoires in COVID-19. Germline loops: CDR1 SNHLY, CDR2 FYNNEI. Trimming shortened V by 9 bases and J by 6 bases, and 15 bases separated the two germline ends. This CDR3 comprises 13 residues. Here immunoSEQ multiplex PCR was the method, and the copy in TCRdb shows in-frame clones only, minus some. The top ten hold approximately 20% of the sample, which has 55,000 to 85,000 clones, more than 60% seen once. The rearrangement links TRBV2 to TRBJ2-1; tentatively, D is TRBD1 (6 bases). This clonotype was obtained from a man in his fifties or sixties with acute or convalescent COVID-19. Sample: peripheral blood. CDR3: CARGALGPNEQFF. The CDR3 DNA follows: TGTGCCAGGGGGGCGCTTGGGCCCAATGAGCAGTTCTTC.